The TCR beta chain under discussion was sequenced for a study of tumor-infiltrating lymphocytes in primary liver carcinoma. Extraction of RNA together with DNA used about 17-31 mg of unsorted bulk tissue. Findings and limits, study-wide: Only about 8-25% of top clones occurred in every one of the five tumor regions.

The V end was cut by 5 bases, the J end by 6 bases, with 7 bases between. The CDR3 spans 12 residues. Germline values: CDR1 SGHAT, CDR2 FQNNGV. This clonotype was observed at least ten times. The antigen is not known. The investigators made TCR beta cDNA from 500 ng total RNA, using a constant-region primer. Three nested multiplex PCR rounds of slightly modified ARM-PCR generated TCR beta libraries. For around 9 cycles apiece, the opening two PCR rounds ran with TRBV1-TRBV30 forward primers and a C-beta reverse primer. TCRdb recomputed calls from the multiplex PCR reads with MiXCR, one row per CDR3 protein. Here the sample spans more than 45,000 distinct CDR3 sequences, roughly 77% being singletons.

Sequenced sample: liver tumor tissue from sampling region 3. Subset here: tumor region T3, left-lateral pole. The rearrangement links TRBV11-2 to TRBJ2-2; no clear D. The sequence came from a man aged 35-49 years with primary liver carcinoma and hepatitis B virus infection. The CDR3 bases are TGTGCCAGCAGCCCTGATTCCGGGGAGCTGTTTTTT. Encoded protein: CASSPDSGELFF.